This entry lists 17 T cell receptor beta chains sequenced from one sample in a study of CD8 T cells in Susac syndrome. RNA totalling roughly 0.5 to 1 ug underwent reverse transcription with random hexamers. TCRdb passed the immunoSEQ multiplex PCR reads through MiXCR, listing each CDR3 protein once. The sample yields about 140,000 distinct CDR3 sequences, about 95% seen once. The specimen sequenced was CD4+ T cells from PBMCs. These receptor sequences come from a human donor with Susac syndrome.

The chain carries TRBV5-1 and TRBJ2-1, with 11 bases fitting TRBD2. V trimming: 0 bases; J trimming: 7 bases; junction bases outside the gene matches: 3. Germline V CDR1 and CDR2: SGHRS, YFSETQ. The CDR3 loop spans 15 amino acids. The DNA of the CDR3 is TGCGCCAGCAGCTTGGTGGCTAGCGGGAGGAATGAGCAGTTCTTC. As protein: CASSLVASGRNEQFF.

The chain recombines TRBV20-1 with TRBJ2-1, with 11 bases matching TRBD2. Germline V gene data show CDR1 as DFQATT and CDR2 as SNEGSKA (reference sequence). Trimming cost V 3 bases and J 6 bases; bases outside gene matches: 7. This CDR3 contains 15 residues. CDR3 residues: CSASGTSGYLNEQFF. Here the CDR3 DNA reads TGCAGTGCTAGCGGGACTAGCGGATATCTCAATGAGCAGTTCTTC.

This sequence joins TRBV4-1 and TRBJ1-6; D might be TRBD1 (6 bases). V was shortened by 0 bases and J by 8 bases, with 20 bases between the two germline ends. This CDR3 spans 18 amino acids. CDR1 and CDR2 from the germline V gene are MGHRA and YSYEKL. CDR3 residues: CASSQEGWGPAEDSPLHF. DNA of the CDR3: TGCGCCAGCAGCCAAGAGGGATGGGGGCCGGCTGAAGATTCACCCCTCCACTTT.

The chain recombines TRBV25-1 with TRBJ2-1; D unclear. The germline CDR1 and CDR2 sequences are MGHDK and SYGVNS. The ends were cut back, 1 base at V and 4 bases at J, with 8 bases in the middle. The CDR3 is 14 residues long. CDR3 DNA: TGTGCCAGCAGTGAATCGGGTCATTACAATGAGCAGTTCTTC. It translates to CASSESGHYNEQFF.

This sequence joins TRBV28 and TRBJ2-4; the D is unclear. The germline gives CDR1 MDHEN, CDR2 SYDVKM. The CDR3 consists of 15 residues. The V and J ends lost 6 bases and 0 bases respectively, with 12 bases between them. CDR3 DNA sequence: TGTGCCAGCAGGTCCAGGAATTTAGCCAAAAACATTCAGTACTTC. It translates to CASRSRNLAKNIQYF.

V gene TRBV30 combines with J gene TRBJ2-7; no definite D call. Germline CDR1 and CDR2: GTSNPN and SVGIG (reference sequence). The CDR3 is 18 amino acids. The germline V and J ends were trimmed by 1 base and 8 bases, with 30 bases remaining between them. The CDR3 region has the DNA TGTGCCTGGAGTGGTTCCCGGAGTACTACGAGTATTTTGTCCCAGCAGTACTTC. It specifies CAWSGSRSTTSILSQQYF.

The J gene is TRBJ2-1, the V gene TRBV5-1; D might be TRBD2 (6 bases). This CDR3 spans 15 amino acids. The germline V gene encodes CDR1 SGHRS and CDR2 YFSETQ. V was pared by 4 bases and J by 4 bases, with 15 bases between. The CDR3 spells CASSPQAAGYNEQFF. DNA for the CDR3: TGCGCCAGCAGCCCGCAAGCTGCGGGGTACAATGAGCAGTTCTTC.

The genes are TRBV7-9 and TRBJ1-1; 8 bases match TRBD1. The CDR3 is 15 residues long. Trimming cost V 6 bases and J 0 bases; bases outside gene matches: 6. The germline V gene encodes CDR1 SEHNR and CDR2 FQNEAQ (reference sequence). The CDR3 region has the DNA TGTGCCAGCAGGGCAGAGACAGGGGTGAACACTGAAGCTTTCTTT. This encodes CASRAETGVNTEAFF. Full variable domain (rest looked up from reference TRBV7-9 and TRBJ1-1): DTGVSQNPRHKITKRGQNVTFRCDPISEHNRLYWYRQTLGQGPEFLTYFQNEAQLEKSRLLSDRFSAERPKGSFSTLEIQRTEQGDSAMYLCASRAETGVNTEAFFGQGTRLTVV.

This clonotype was observed a single time. The genes are TRBV29-1 and TRBJ1-2; the D gene is possibly TRBD1 (6 bases). V was trimmed by 3 bases and J by 4 bases, leaving 21 bases between them. The CDR3 length is 16 residues. Germline-derived CDR1 and CDR2 are SQVTM and ANQGSEA. In DNA form, the CDR3 reads TGCAGCGTTGATCGGGGCAGGAGGGGGGCGACCTATGGCTACACCTTC. It codes for CSVDRGRRGATYGYTF.

This sequence joins TRBV5-4 and TRBJ2-7; TRBD1 agrees at 7 bases. There are 16 residues in the CDR3. Germline CDR1 is SGHNT and CDR2 is YYREEE (reference sequence). J lost 2 bases, V lost 0 bases, and 8 bases had no gene match. For the CDR3, the DNA is TGTGCCAGCAGCTTGGACGGAGGACAGGCGGCCTACGAGCAGTACTTC. Amino acids: CASSLDGGQAAYEQYF. Full variable domain (remainder filled in from reference TRBV5-4 and TRBJ2-7): ETGVTQSPTHLIKTRGQQVTLRCSSQSGHNTVSWYQQALGQGPQFIFQYYREEENGRGNFPPRFSGLQFPNYSSELNVNALELDDSALYLCASSLDGGQAAYEQYFGPGTRLTVT.

This rearrangement joins TRBV12-3 or TRBV12-4 to TRBJ2-1; 12 bases are a match to TRBD2. There are 19 residues in the CDR3. The V gene end was trimmed by 6 bases and the J gene end by 8 bases; junction bases not matched to a gene: 20. This CDR3 reads CASSRFGVGLAGGRDEQFF. CDR3 DNA sequence: TGTGCCAGCAGCCGTTTTGGTGTGGGGCTAGCGGGAGGGAGGGATGAGCAGTTCTTC.

The chain carries TRBV29-1 and TRBJ2-7; tentatively, D is TRBD2 (6 bases). V was trimmed by 5 bases and J by 7 bases, leaving 15 bases between them. The CDR3 totals 12 residues. Germline lookup yields CDR1 SQVTM and CDR2 ANQGSEA. The CDR3 region has the DNA TGCAGCGTTCGATCGACCGGAGGGGAGCAGTACTTC. The encoded protein is CSVRSTGGEQYF.

The J gene is TRBJ1-1, the V gene TRBV2; a weak D match, TRBD1 (6 bases). From germline, CDR1 is SNHLY and CDR2 FYNNEI. The CDR3 is made up of 13 amino acids. V lost 4 bases and J lost 3, with 9 bases in between. In DNA, the CDR3 is TGTGCCAGCAGTGTACGACAGGACACTGAAGCTTTCTTT. It yields the protein CASSVRQDTEAFF.

This chain uses TRBV7-9 with TRBJ2-7; TRBD1 might be the D (8 bases). Trimming cost V 5 bases and J 5 bases, with 16 bases left between them. The CDR3 sequence is 14 residues long. Germline CDR1 is SEHNR and CDR2 is FQNEAQ (reference sequence). For the CDR3, the DNA is TGTGCCAGCAGCCGCGGGGGACAGGTACACGAGCAGTACTTC. The encoded protein is CASSRGGQVHEQYF.

CDR3 loop: CASSSGTINQPQHF. In nucleotides, the CDR3 is TGTGCCAGCAGCTCTGGGACCATCAATCAGCCCCAGCATTTT. This sequence joins TRBV12-3 or TRBV12-4 and TRBJ1-5, with D perhaps TRBD1 (5 bases). V was cut by 6 bases and J by 3 bases, with 12 bases left in between. This CDR3 has 14 amino acids.

This clonotype was seen once. This chain links TRBV15 with TRBJ2-4, with 13 bases fitting TRBD2. The CDR3 has 17 residues. The V gene's germline CDR1 is LNHNV and CDR2 YYDKDF (reference sequence). V lost 1 base, J lost 13 bases, and 13 bases stayed unmatched. The CDR3 sequence: CATSRAAPGLAGRGQYF. CDR3 DNA sequence: TGTGCCACCAGCAGAGCCGCGCCGGGACTAGCGGGGAGGGGACAGTACTTC.

The V gene is TRBV24-1, the J gene TRBJ2-7; 8 nucleotides agree with TRBD2. The junction had 2 bases not matched to a gene; V was cut back by 7 bases and J by 4 bases. CDR1 KGHDR and CDR2 SFDVKD come from the germline V gene. The CDR3 is 12 residues long. The CDR3 region is CATSREGYEQYF. As DNA, the CDR3 is TGTGCCACCAGCCGGGAGGGGTACGAGCAGTACTTC.